Below, 6 T cell receptor beta chains from the same sample are listed, as sequenced in a study of blood T cell repertoires in COVID-19. The method was immunoSEQ multiplex PCR; TCRdb's version includes in-frame clones alone and lacks a portion of them. The data show more than 95,000 clones, with 70% to 80% seen just once and 2.5% to 3% held by the top ten. The sample comprised peripheral blood. The source of these receptors is a man aged 50 to 59 with acute or convalescent COVID-19.

This sequence joins TRBV19 and TRBJ1-1, with D hard to call. The V end lost 5 bases, the J end lost 4 bases, and 20 bases lay between the germline ends. This CDR3 spans 16 amino acids. The germline gives CDR1 LNHDA, CDR2 SQIVND (reference sequence). DNA for the CDR3: TGTGCCAGTAGTCCCCTCGCGGCTCCTCCCGGCACTGAAGCTTTCTTT. Protein product: CASSPLAAPPGTEAFF.

Details on this clone: At the DNA level, this CDR3 is encoded by other sequences in the same sample as well. The rearrangement uses TRBV6-6 and TRBJ2-1, with a possible D match to TRBD1 (6 bases). The V end was cut by 3 bases, the J end by 2 bases, with 8 bases between. The CDR3 sequence is 14 residues long. CDR1 MNHNY and CDR2 SVGAGI come from the germline V gene (reference sequence). The CDR3 region is CASSYGGTYNEQFF. CDR3 coding DNA: TGTGCCAGCAGTTATGGGGGCACCTACAATGAGCAGTTCTTC.

This clone was counted between two and nine times. This chain connects TRBV10-2 to TRBJ2-7, with 8 bases identical to TRBD1. Trimming at V came to 6 bases and at J to 4 bases, leaving 5 bases not matched to a gene. The CDR3 contains 13 residues. Germline V gene sequence: CDR1 WSHSY, CDR2 SAAADI. The CDR3 nucleotides read TGCGCCAGCAGAGGACAGGGATTGTACGAGCAGTACTTC. The encoded protein is CASRGQGLYEQYF.

The V gene is TRBV19, the J gene TRBJ2-1; 13 bases line up with TRBD2. The germline CDR1 and CDR2 sequences are LNHDA and SQIVND (reference sequence). The CDR3 extends over 16 amino acids. With V trimmed by 5 bases and J by 4 bases, 5 bases remained unmatched. CDR3 DNA sequence: TGTGCCAGTAGTTTAACGGGACTAGCGGGGTACAATGAGCAGTTCTTC. As protein: CASSLTGLAGYNEQFF.

The gene calls are TRBV19 and TRBJ2-7; TRBD2 aligns across 10 bases. This CDR3 spans 15 amino acids. The germline V gene encodes CDR1 LNHDA and CDR2 SQIVND (reference sequence). V was clipped by 5 bases and J by 6 bases; unmatched bases: 10. This CDR3 is CASSSKREGQGEQYF. In DNA, the CDR3 is TGTGCCAGTAGTTCCAAGCGGGAGGGCCAGGGCGAGCAGTACTTC.

The chain uses TRBV6-5 and TRBJ2-7, with 9 bases that match TRBD2. J lost 7 bases, V lost 10 bases, and 11 bases had no gene match. The CDR3 has 13 amino acids. Germline loops: CDR1 MNHEY, CDR2 SVGAGI. DNA of the CDR3: TGTGCCACCGAACCGACTAGCGGTAAGGAGCAGTACTTC. It is translated as CATEPTSGKEQYF.